This T cell receptor (beta chain) emerged from a study of cytomegalovirus exposure and HLA in healthy donors. Vbeta (60) and Jbeta (13) primers were used in the PCR. Sequencing was performed with immunoSEQ multiplex PCR; in TCRdb, only in-frame clones are kept and a portion is missing. Of 160,000 or so clones in the sample, around four fifths were seen once. The CDR3 has 15 amino acids. The germline V gene encodes CDR1 SGHDT and CDR2 YYEEEE. Trimming at V came to 4 bases and at J to 6 bases, leaving 9 bases not matched to a gene. Study-level points and caveats: In a later analysis, most CMV-associated TCR beta chains appeared HLA-restricted.

In the case of this clone: Its target is unknown.

Input material: PBMCs. The clonotype comes from a man in his thirties or forties in good health and CMV-seronegative. The genes are TRBV5-6 and TRBJ2-2; 7 bases fit TRBD2. The CDR3 bases are TGTGCCAGCAGCCACCGGGTGGGAGGGCCCGGGGAGCTGTTTTTT. This translates into CASSHRVGGPGELFF. The whole variable domain, remainder taken from reference TRBV5-6 and TRBJ2-2, is DAGVTQSPTHLIKTRGQQVTLRCSPKSGHDTVSWYQQALGQGPQFIFQYYEEEERQRGNFPDRFSGHQFPNYSSELNVNALLLGDSALYLCASSHRVGGPGELFFGEGSRLTVL.